Sequencing of this T cell receptor (beta chain) was carried out in a study of blood T cell repertoires in COVID-19. Turning to the study itself: Samples taken during acute and convalescent COVID-19 were collected in the United States, Italy and Spain. From T cells, B-cell-depleted T cells, or PBMCs came the material, which was cDNA or gDNA.

Assay: immunoSEQ multiplex PCR; the TCRdb copy retains only in-frame clones and omits some. The table has roughly 200,000 clones, approximately 82% seen once; the top ten hold roughly 7.8%. There are 12 residues in the CDR3. Per the germline V gene, CDR1 is MNHEY and CDR2 is SMNVEV (reference sequence). Trimming shortened V by 6 bases and J by 8 bases, and 13 bases separated the two germline ends. V gene TRBV27 combines with J gene TRBJ1-1, with D maybe TRBD1 (5 bases). Source material: peripheral blood. This clonotype was obtained from a man aged 40-55 years with active or convalescent COVID-19. CDR3 nucleotides: TGTGCCAGCAGCCGTGGACACGCGGAAGCTTTCTTT. This codes for CASSRGHAEAFF.